The 25 T cell receptor beta chains in this list originate from one sample, sequenced in a study of blood T cell repertoires in COVID-19. The table came from immunoSEQ multiplex PCR; TCRdb's copy has only in-frame clones and leaves some out. This sample has 55,000 to 80,000 clones, with approximately 90% found just once. Sequences were obtained from peripheral blood. These receptors all stem from a human donor in a cohort sampled during active COVID-19.

This chain links TRBV5-1 with TRBJ2-7; TRBD2 matches at 13 bases. Germline V gene sequence: CDR1 SGHRS, CDR2 YFSETQ. The junction had 12 bases not matched to a gene; V was cut back by 4 bases and J by 5 bases. This CDR3 spans 17 amino acids. For the CDR3, the DNA is TGCGCCAGCAGCGTCTCCGGGACTAGCGGGATAGAGGACGAGCAGTACTTC. Translated, it gives CASSVSGTSGIEDEQYF.

The chain employs TRBV15 and TRBJ2-7; TRBD2 aligns across 8 bases. V lost 2 bases, J lost 6 bases, and 9 bases stayed unmatched. The CDR3 totals 15 residues. Looked up from germline, CDR1 is LNHNV and CDR2 is YYDKDF (reference sequence). For the CDR3, the DNA is TGTGCCACCAGCAGAAGGACTAGCTCTTTTCTCGAGCAGTACTTC. Translated: CATSRRTSSFLEQYF.

The chain employs TRBV28 and TRBJ2-5; 10 bases line up with TRBD1. Germline CDR1 MDHEN, CDR2 SYDVKM. The CDR3 loop spans 15 amino acids. J gave up 3 bases and V 4 bases, and 5 bases lay outside the gene matches. CDR3 in DNA: TGTGCCAGCAGTTCCGGGACAGGGGTGGAAGAGACCCAGTACTTC. Amino acids: CASSSGTGVEETQYF.

This sequence joins TRBV6-5 and TRBJ2-1; the match to TRBD1 covers 7 bases. With 4 bases clipped from V and 2 bases from J, the junction kept 5 bases outside the gene matches. Germline V gene sequence: CDR1 MNHEY, CDR2 SVGAGI. This CDR3 is built from 15 residues. The CDR3 nucleotides read TGTGCCAGCAGTTCGTCCGGGACAGCCTACAATGAGCAGTTCTTC. The encoded protein is CASSSSGTAYNEQFF.

This sequence joins TRBV5-6 and TRBJ1-1; 8 bases map to TRBD1. CDR3 size: 15 residues. Germline trimming cut 4 bases from V and 1 base from J; bases unmatched to any gene: 6. From germline, CDR1 is SGHDT and CDR2 YYEEEE. This CDR3 reads CASSPRTGRNTEAFF. As DNA, the CDR3 is TGTGCCAGCAGCCCTCGGACAGGGAGGAACACTGAAGCTTTCTTT.

The genes are TRBV7-2 and TRBJ1-3; TRBD1 might be the D (5 bases). The germline V gene encodes CDR1 SGHTA and CDR2 FQGNSA. Trimming pared 5 bases from V and 0 bases from J, leaving 14 bases between. The CDR3 runs to 16 residues. DNA of the CDR3: TGTGCCAGCAGCCAAAGGGGCAGCTTCTCTGGAAACACCATATATTTT. This gives the protein CASSQRGSFSGNTIYF.

This sequence joins TRBV24-1 and TRBJ2-5; 8 nucleotides align to TRBD1. Germline CDR1 KGHDR, CDR2 SFDVKD. V lost 3 bases and J lost 3; bases outside the gene matches: 11. CDR3 length: 17 residues. CDR3 loop: CATSDEALWTGKETQYF. The CDR3 nucleotides are TGTGCCACCAGTGATGAGGCTTTGTGGACAGGGAAAGAGACCCAGTACTTC.

This clone has only a few counts. This chain connects TRBV4-1 to TRBJ2-7; TRBD1 matches 9 bases. Germline-derived CDR1 and CDR2 are MGHRA and YSYEKL. The CDR3 is made up of 14 amino acids. V lost 3 bases, J lost 3 bases, and 3 bases stayed unmatched. CDR3 nucleotides: TGCGCCAGCAGCCATGACAGGGGGAACTACGAGCAGTACTTC. It yields the protein CASSHDRGNYEQYF.

This chain joins TRBV5-4 and TRBJ2-7, with D perhaps TRBD1 (7 bases). Germline CDR1 is SGHNT and CDR2 is YYREEE (reference sequence). The CDR3 spans 14 residues. Trimming took 0 bases from V and 4 from J, leaving 11 bases between them. CDR3: CASSLAGGPYEQYF. The DNA of the CDR3 is TGTGCCAGCAGCTTGGCAGGGGGGCCGTACGAGCAGTACTTC.

This clone appeared once. This rearrangement joins TRBV24-1 to TRBJ2-1; 11 positions agree with TRBD2. Germline CDR1 is KGHDR and CDR2 is SFDVKD. This CDR3 contains 18 residues. The V gene end was trimmed by 5 bases and the J gene end by 3 bases; junction bases not matched to a gene: 11. The CDR3 bases are TGTGCCACCAGTGTCAAGGAACTAGCGGGAGATCACTACAATGAGCAGTTCTTC. It translates to CATSVKELAGDHYNEQFF.

The V gene is TRBV19, the J gene TRBJ2-3; 9 nucleotides line up with TRBD2. The CDR3 has 14 amino acids. CDR1 and CDR2 (germline): LNHDA, SQIVND (reference sequence). The V and J ends lost 7 bases and 7 bases, in that order; junction bases with no gene match: 9. CDR3: CASTPSGVPNTQYF. In DNA form, the CDR3 reads TGTGCCAGTACCCCTAGCGGGGTTCCGAATACGCAGTATTTT.

The sample holds a few counts of this clone. The CDR3, as DNA: TGTGCCTCACTAGACACCGTCGGGACAGGGAATTCACCCCTCCACTTT. Its protein is CASLDTVGTGNSPLHF. The gene calls are TRBV7-9 and TRBJ1-6; 9 nucleotides align to TRBD1. Germline CDR1 SEHNR, CDR2 FQNEAQ (reference sequence). There are 16 residues in the CDR3. V lost 11 bases, J lost 7 bases, and 15 bases stayed unmatched.

This clone was observed a single time. This chain joins TRBV15 and TRBJ2-1; D is undetermined. CDR1 and CDR2 from the germline V gene are LNHNV and YYDKDF (reference sequence). With 0 bases removed from V and 6 bases from J, the gap between germline ends came to 9 bases. CDR3 length: 14 amino acids. The CDR3 is CATSRDAGPNEQFF. The CDR3 region has the DNA TGTGCCACCAGCAGAGATGCTGGCCCCAATGAGCAGTTCTTC.

The genes are TRBV11-2 and TRBJ2-5, with 11 bases matching TRBD2. Trimming at V came to 6 bases and at J to 3 bases, leaving 9 bases not matched to a gene. Germline CDR1 reads SGHAT; CDR2 reads FQNNGV. The CDR3 loop spans 16 amino acids. The CDR3 sequence is CASSHSGRGPEETQYF. The DNA of the CDR3 is TGTGCCAGCAGTCATAGCGGGAGGGGGCCCGAAGAGACCCAGTACTTC. The full variable domain, with the rest looked up from reference TRBV11-2 and TRBJ2-5, is EAGVAQSPRYKIIEKRQSVAFWCNPISGHATLYWYQQILGQGPKLLIQFQNNGVVDDSQLPKDRFSAERLKGVDSTLKIQPAKLEDSAVYLCASSHSGRGPEETQYFGPGTRLLVL.

This sequence joins TRBV9 and TRBJ2-7; TRBD2 matches 8 bases. Per the germline V gene, CDR1 is SGDLS and CDR2 is YYNGEE. The CDR3 has 16 amino acids. Germline trimming cut 1 base from V and 6 bases from J; bases unmatched to any gene: 12. The CDR3 nucleotides are TGTGCCAGCAGCGTACAACTAGCGGACAGCCCGAGCGAGCAGTACTTC. This translates into CASSVQLADSPSEQYF.

This clone is labeled medium-sized. The V call is TRBV28, the J call TRBJ1-6; TRBD1 matches at 7 bases. CDR1 and CDR2 (germline): MDHEN, SYDVKM. The CDR3 totals 15 residues. Germline trimming cut 6 bases from V and 9 bases from J; bases unmatched to any gene: 11. For the CDR3, the DNA is TGTGCCAGCAGACACAGGGGTTTCAGGGGTTCACCCCTCCACTTT. It specifies CASRHRGFRGSPLHF.

V and J are TRBV6-2 or TRBV6-3 and TRBJ2-7; tentative D call: TRBD1 (5 bases). This CDR3 is built from 17 residues. Germline V CDR1 and CDR2: MNHEY, SVGEGT. The V end lost 0 bases, the J end lost 3 bases, and 18 bases lay between the germline ends. CDR3 residues: CASSYSRGRVTYYEQYF. Written as DNA, the CDR3 is TGTGCCAGCAGTTACTCCCGTGGCAGGGTTACCTACTACGAGCAGTACTTC.

The chain combines TRBV19 with TRBJ1-5, with D perhaps TRBD1 (5 bases). Germline CDR1 is LNHDA and CDR2 is SQIVND (reference sequence). The V and J ends lost 5 bases and 6 bases respectively, with 17 bases between them. The CDR3 is made up of 15 amino acids. This CDR3 is CASSLVGQPSQPQHF. CDR3 in DNA: TGTGCCAGTAGTTTGGTGGGGCAACCAAGTCAGCCCCAGCATTTT.

CDR3 bases: TGCGCCAGCACCCTAGCGGGGGGAATACAAGAGACCCAGTACTTC. Translation gives CASTLAGGIQETQYF. The J gene is TRBJ2-5, the V gene TRBV5-1; 11 positions agree with TRBD2. CDR1 SGHRS and CDR2 YFSETQ come from the germline V gene. Trimming cost V 6 bases and J 2 bases; bases outside gene matches: 6. The CDR3 sequence is 15 residues long.

This chain links TRBV19 with TRBJ2-1; 7 bases are a match to TRBD2. The CDR3 has 13 amino acids. Germline-derived CDR1 and CDR2 are LNHDA and SQIVND (reference sequence). The J segment lost 8 bases and the V segment lost 6 bases, leaving 7 bases of the junction unmatched. As DNA, the CDR3 is TGTGCCAGTAGGCTAGCGGCTAGGGATGAGCAGTTCTTC. Translating it yields CASRLAARDEQFF. Using reference TRBV19 and TRBJ2-1 for the parts outside the CDR3, the full variable domain is DGGITQSPKYLFRKEGQNVTLSCEQNLNHDAMYWYRQDPGQGLRLIYYSQIVNDFQKGDIAEGYSVSREKKESFPLTVTSAQKNPTAFYLCASRLAARDEQFFGPGTRLTVL.

The chain carries TRBV11-2 and TRBJ1-2; D is unclear. This CDR3 has 14 amino acids. V shed 5 bases and J shed 2 bases, with 12 bases lying between them. CDR1 SGHAT and CDR2 FQNNGV come from the germline V gene. The CDR3 loop reads CASSRATRNYGYTF. DNA for the CDR3: TGTGCCAGCAGCCGCGCGACAAGAAACTATGGCTACACCTTC.

This chain joins TRBV28 and TRBJ1-6; possible D gene TRBD1, 5 bases. Germline V lookup: CDR1 MDHEN, CDR2 SYDVKM. The CDR3 loop spans 13 amino acids. Trimming left V 6 bases short and J 10 bases short, with 13 bases between. The CDR3 reads CASRLQGQSPLHF. Written as DNA, the CDR3 is TGTGCCAGCAGACTGCAGGGCCAATCACCCCTCCACTTT.

The rearrangement uses TRBV11-1 and TRBJ2-4, with D perhaps TRBD2 (5 bases). Per the germline V gene, CDR1 is SGHAT and CDR2 is FQDESV (reference sequence). The CDR3 spans 17 residues. Trimming removed 0 bases from V and 6 bases from J, with 18 bases in between. CDR3 in amino acids: CASSLASTTQSLNIQYF. The CDR3 DNA sequence: TGTGCCAGCAGCTTAGCATCGACTACACAAAGCCTAAACATTCAGTACTTC.

This clone was seen a few times. This chain joins TRBV4-2 and TRBJ2-2; 9 bases line up with TRBD2. This CDR3 is 17 amino acids long. The germline CDR1 and CDR2 sequences are LGHNA and YNFKEQ. The junction had 3 bases not matched to a gene; V was cut back by 1 base and J by 0 bases. The CDR3 region has the DNA TGTGCCAGCAGCCAAGTGGGACTAGCAGCGAACACCGGGGAGCTGTTTTTT. Its translation: CASSQVGLAANTGELFF.

The chain joins TRBV4-1 to TRBJ2-3, with 8 bases lining up with TRBD2. The CDR3 is 22 residues long. Germline lookup yields CDR1 MGHRA and CDR2 YSYEKL. Trimming removed 2 bases from V and 0 bases from J; junction bases left unmatched: 22. Here the CDR3 reads CASSQTPSSTSGYFTSTDTQYF. The CDR3 bases are TGCGCCAGCAGCCAAACCCCATCTTCTACTAGCGGCTATTTCACTAGCACAGATACGCAGTATTTT.